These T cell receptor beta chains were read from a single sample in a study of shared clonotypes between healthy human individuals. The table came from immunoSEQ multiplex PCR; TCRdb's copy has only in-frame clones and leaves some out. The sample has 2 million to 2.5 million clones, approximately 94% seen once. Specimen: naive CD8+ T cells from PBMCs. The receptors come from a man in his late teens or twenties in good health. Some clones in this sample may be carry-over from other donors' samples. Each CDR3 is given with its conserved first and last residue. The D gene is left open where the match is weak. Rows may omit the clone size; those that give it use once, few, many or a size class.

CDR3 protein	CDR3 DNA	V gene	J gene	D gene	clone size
CASGQGRSTQPQHF	TGTGCCAGCGGGCAGGGAAGGAGTACTCAGCCCCAGCATTTT	TRBV7-6	TRBJ1-5	.	.
CASSWAGGSTEAFF	TGTGCCAGCAGTTGGGCCGGGGGGTCTACTGAAGCTTTCTTT	TRBV27	TRBJ1-1	.	.
CASSVDLFIGNTIYF	TGTGCCAGCAGCGTAGATCTCTTTATTGGAAACACCATATATTTT	TRBV9	TRBJ1-3	.	.
CASRTWTVHTEAFF	TGTGCCAGCAGAACCTGGACGGTCCACACTGAAGCTTTCTTT	TRBV6-5	TRBJ1-1	.	.
CASSSQGIGKLFF	TGTGCCAGCAGCTCCCAGGGGATTGGAAAACTGTTTTTT	TRBV7-9	TRBJ1-4	.	.
CASSLGARWPSSTF	TGTGCCAGCAGCTTGGGGGCCAGGTGGCCCTCTAGTACCTTT	TRBV5-6	TRBJ2-3	.	.
CAISESNQPQHF	TGTGCCATCAGTGAGTCCAATCAGCCCCAGCATTTT	TRBV10-3	TRBJ1-5	.	.
CATPPGRSYNEQFF	TGTGCCACTCCCCCGGGACGGTCTTACAATGAGCAGTTCTTC	TRBV19	TRBJ2-1	.	.
CASSLFRGPIDNEQFF	TGTGCCAGCAGCTTGTTTCGGGGACCAATCGACAATGAGCAGTTCTTC	TRBV5-5	TRBJ2-1	.	once
CASSRPAADTQYF	TGCGCCAGCAGCCGCCCGGCGGCAGATACGCAGTATTTT	TRBV4-1	TRBJ2-3	.	once